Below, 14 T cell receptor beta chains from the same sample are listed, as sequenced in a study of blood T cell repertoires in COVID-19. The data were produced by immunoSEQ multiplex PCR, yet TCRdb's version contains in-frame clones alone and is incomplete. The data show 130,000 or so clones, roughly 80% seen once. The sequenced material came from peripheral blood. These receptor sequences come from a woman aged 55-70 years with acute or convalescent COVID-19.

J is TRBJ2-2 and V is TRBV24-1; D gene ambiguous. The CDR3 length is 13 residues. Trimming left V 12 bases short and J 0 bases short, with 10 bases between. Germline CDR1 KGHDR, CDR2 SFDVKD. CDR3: CAARHPNTGELFF. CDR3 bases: TGTGCCGCGCGGCATCCGAACACCGGGGAGCTGTTTTTT.

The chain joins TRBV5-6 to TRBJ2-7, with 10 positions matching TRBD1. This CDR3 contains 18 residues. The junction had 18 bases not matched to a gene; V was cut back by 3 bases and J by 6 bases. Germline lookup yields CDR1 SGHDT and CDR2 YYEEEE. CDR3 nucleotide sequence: TGTGCCAGCAGCTCTCCGGGACAGGGGCCGCTATCTTCGGGCGAGCAGTACGTC. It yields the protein CASSSPGQGPLSSGEQYV.

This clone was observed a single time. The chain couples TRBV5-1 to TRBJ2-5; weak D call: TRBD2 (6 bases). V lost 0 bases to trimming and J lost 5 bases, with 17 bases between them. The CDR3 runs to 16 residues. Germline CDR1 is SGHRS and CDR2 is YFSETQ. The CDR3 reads CASSLEPAGLMETQYF. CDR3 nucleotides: TGCGCCAGCAGCTTGGAGCCCGCGGGACTCATGGAGACCCAGTACTTC.

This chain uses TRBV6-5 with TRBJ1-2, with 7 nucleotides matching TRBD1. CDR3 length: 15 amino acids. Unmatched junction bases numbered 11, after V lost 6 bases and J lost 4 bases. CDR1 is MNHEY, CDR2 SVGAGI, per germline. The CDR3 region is CASRTETGSLYGYTF. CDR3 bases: TGTGCCAGCAGGACTGAGACAGGGTCCCTCTATGGCTACACCTTC.

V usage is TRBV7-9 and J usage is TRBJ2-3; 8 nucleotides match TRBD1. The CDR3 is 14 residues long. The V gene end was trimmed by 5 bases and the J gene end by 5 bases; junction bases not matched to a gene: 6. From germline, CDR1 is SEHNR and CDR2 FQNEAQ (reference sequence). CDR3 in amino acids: CASSRQGAGDTQYF. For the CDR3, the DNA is TGTGCCAGCAGCCGCCAGGGGGCGGGAGATACGCAGTATTTT.

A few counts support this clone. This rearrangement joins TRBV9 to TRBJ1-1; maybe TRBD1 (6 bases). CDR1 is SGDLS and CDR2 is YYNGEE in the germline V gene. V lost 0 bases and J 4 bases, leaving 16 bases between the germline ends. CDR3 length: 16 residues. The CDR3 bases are TGTGCCAGCAGCGTAGGTTTAGGGGGTGTCCCCACTGAAGCTTTCTTT. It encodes CASSVGLGGVPTEAFF.

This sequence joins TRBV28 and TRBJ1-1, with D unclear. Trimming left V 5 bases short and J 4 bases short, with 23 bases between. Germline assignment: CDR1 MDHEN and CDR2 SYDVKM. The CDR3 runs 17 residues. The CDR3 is CASSISPSGRILTEAFF. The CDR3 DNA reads TGTGCCAGCAGTATATCCCCCAGTGGCAGGATCCTCACTGAAGCTTTCTTT.

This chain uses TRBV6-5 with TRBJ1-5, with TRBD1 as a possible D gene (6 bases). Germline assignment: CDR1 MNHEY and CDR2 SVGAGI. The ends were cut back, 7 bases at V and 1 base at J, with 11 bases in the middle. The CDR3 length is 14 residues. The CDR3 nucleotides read TGTGCCAGCACCCTAGACAGGAGCAATCAGCCCCAGCATTTT. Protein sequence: CASTLDRSNQPQHF.

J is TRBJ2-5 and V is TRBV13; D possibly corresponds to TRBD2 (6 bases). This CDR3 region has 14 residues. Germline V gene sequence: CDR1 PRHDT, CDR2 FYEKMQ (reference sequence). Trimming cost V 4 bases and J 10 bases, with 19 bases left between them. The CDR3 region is CASSSRWRAGDQYF. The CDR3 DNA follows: TGTGCCAGCAGCTCAAGGTGGAGGGCTGGGGACCAGTACTTC.

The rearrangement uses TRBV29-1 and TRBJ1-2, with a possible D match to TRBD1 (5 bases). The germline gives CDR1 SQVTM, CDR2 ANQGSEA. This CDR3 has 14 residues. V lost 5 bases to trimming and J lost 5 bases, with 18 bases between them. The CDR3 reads CSVRAYPGAYGYTF. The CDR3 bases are TGCAGCGTTCGGGCCTACCCTGGGGCTTATGGCTACACCTTC.

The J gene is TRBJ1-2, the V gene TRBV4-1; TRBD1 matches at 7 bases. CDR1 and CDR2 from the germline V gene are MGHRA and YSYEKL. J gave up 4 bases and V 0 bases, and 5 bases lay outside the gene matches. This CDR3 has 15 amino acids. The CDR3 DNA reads TGCGCCAGCAGCCAAGAACCGACAGGGATCTATGGCTACACCTTC. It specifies CASSQEPTGIYGYTF.

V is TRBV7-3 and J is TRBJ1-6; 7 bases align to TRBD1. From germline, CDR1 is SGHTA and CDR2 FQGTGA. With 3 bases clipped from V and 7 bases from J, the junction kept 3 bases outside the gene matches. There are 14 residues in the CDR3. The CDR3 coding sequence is TGTGCCAGCAGCTTTACAGGGGAGAATTCACCCCTCCACTTT. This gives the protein CASSFTGENSPLHF. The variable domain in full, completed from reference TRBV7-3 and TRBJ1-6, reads GAGVSQTPSNKVTEKGKYVELRCDPISGHTALYWYRQSLGQGPEFLIYFQGTGAADDSGLPNDRFFAVRPEGSVSTLKIQRTERGDSAVYLCASSFTGENSPLHFGNGTRLTVT.

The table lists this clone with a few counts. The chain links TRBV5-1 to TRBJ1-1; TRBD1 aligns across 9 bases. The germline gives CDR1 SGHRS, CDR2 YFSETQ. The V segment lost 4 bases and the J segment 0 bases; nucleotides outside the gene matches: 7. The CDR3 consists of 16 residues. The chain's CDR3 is CASSQGTGRMNTEAFF. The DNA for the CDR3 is TGCGCCAGCAGCCAGGGGACAGGGAGGATGAACACTGAAGCTTTCTTT.

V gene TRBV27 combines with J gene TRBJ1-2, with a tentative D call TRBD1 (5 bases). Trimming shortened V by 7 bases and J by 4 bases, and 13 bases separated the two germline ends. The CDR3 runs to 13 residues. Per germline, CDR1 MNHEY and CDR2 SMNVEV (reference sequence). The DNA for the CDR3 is TGTGCCAGCAAGCAGGGCCCTGCCTATGGCTACACCTTC. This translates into CASKQGPAYGYTF.